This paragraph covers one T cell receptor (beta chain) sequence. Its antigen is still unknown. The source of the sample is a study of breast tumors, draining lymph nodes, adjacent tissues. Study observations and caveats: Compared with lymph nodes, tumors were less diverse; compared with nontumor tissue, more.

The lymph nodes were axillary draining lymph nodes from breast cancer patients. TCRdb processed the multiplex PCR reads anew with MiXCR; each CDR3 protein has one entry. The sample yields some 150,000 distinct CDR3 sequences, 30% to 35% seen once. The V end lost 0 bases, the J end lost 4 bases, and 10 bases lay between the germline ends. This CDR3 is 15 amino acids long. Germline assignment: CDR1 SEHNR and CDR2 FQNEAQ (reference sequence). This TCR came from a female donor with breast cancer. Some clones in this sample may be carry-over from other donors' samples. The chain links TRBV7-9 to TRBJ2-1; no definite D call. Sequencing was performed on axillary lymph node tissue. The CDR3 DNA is TGTGCCAGCAGCTTAGCTCGGGCTAGATACAATGAGCAGTTCTTC. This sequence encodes CASSLARARYNEQFF.